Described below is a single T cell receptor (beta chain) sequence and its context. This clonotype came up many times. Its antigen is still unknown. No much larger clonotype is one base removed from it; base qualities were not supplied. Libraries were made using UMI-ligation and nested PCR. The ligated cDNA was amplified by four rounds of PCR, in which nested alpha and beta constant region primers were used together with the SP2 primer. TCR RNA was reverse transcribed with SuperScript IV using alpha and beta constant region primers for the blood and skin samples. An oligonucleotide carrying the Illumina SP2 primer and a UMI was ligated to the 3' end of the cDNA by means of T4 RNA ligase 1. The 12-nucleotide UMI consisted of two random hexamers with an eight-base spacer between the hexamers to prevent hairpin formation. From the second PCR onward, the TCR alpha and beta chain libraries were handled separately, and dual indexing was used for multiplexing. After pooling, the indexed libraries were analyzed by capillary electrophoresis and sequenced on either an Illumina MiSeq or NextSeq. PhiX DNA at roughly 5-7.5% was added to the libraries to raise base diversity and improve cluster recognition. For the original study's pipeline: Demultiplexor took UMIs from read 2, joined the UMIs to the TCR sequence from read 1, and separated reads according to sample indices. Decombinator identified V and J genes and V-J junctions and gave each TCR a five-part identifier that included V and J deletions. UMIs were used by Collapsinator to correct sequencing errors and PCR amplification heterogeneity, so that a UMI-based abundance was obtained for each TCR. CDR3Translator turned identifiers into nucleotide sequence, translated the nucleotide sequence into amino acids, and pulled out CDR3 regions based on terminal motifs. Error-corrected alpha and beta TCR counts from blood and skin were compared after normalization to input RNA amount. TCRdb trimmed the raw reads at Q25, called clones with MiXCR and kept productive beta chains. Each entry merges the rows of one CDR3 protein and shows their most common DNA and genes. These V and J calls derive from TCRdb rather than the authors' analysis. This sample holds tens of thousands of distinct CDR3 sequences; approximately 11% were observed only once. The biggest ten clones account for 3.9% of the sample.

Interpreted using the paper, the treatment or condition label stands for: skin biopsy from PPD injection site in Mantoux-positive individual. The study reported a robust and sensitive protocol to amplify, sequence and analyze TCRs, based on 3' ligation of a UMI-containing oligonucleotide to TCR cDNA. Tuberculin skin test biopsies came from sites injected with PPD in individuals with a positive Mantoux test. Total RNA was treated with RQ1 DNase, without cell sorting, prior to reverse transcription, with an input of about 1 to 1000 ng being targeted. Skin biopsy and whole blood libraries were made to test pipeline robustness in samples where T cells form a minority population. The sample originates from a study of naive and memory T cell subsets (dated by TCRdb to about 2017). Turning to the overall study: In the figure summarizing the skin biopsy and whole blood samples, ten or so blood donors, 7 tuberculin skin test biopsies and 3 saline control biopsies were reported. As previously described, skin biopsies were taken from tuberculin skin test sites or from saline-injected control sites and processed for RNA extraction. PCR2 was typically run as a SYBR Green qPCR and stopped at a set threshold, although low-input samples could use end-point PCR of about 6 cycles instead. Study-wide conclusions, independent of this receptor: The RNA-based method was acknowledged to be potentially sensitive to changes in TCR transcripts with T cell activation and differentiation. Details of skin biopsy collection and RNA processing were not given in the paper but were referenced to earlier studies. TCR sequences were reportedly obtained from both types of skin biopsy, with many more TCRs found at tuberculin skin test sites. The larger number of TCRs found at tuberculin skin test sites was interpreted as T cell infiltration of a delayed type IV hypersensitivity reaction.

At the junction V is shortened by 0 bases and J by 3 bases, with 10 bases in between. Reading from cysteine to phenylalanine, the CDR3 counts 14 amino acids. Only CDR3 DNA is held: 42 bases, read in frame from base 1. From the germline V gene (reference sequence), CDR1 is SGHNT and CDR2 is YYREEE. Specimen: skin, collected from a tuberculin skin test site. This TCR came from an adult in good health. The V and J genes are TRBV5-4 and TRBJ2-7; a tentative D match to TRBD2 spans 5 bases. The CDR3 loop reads CASSLAPDYYEQYF. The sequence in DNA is TGTGCCAGCAGCTTGGCCCCAGACTACTACGAGCAGTACTTC.